A selection of T cell receptor beta chains follows, all from one sample in a study of cytomegalovirus exposure and HLA in healthy donors. The protocol was immunoSEQ multiplex PCR, while the TCRdb copy is restricted to in-frame clones and leaves out a portion. The sample carries about 70,000 clones, around 70% recorded once. Sequenced sample: PBMCs. The source is a human donor in good health. Each CDR3 is given with its conserved first and last residue. A D gene is named only where the DNA matches it firmly. Clone size is stated in some rows and not others, as once, few, many or a class when expanded.

j_call	d_call	clone_size	v_call	cdr3_length	cdr3_aa	cdr3_nt
TRBJ1-1	-	once	TRBV11-3	13	CAISGEGGTEAFF	TGTGCCATCTCAGGGGAGGGAGGGACTGAAGCTTTCTTT
TRBJ2-2	TRBD1	-	TRBV2	15	CASLQDRVNTGELFF	TGTGCCAGCCTCCAGGACAGGGTGAACACCGGGGAGCTGTTTTTT
TRBJ2-1	-	few	TRBV25-1	16	CASNSGTPDSGNEQFF	TGTGCCAGCAACTCCGGGACACCGGACTCCGGCAATGAGCAGTTCTTC
TRBJ1-4	-	-	TRBV5-1	15	CASSAGGATNEKLFF	TGCGCCAGCAGCGCCGGCGGAGCAACTAATGAAAAACTGTTTTTT
TRBJ2-1	TRBD2	-	TRBV12-5	15	CASGLRLAEYNEQFF	TGTGCTAGTGGTTTGAGACTAGCGGAATACAATGAGCAGTTCTTC
TRBJ2-5	TRBD1	-	TRBV5-1	13	CASSVRTGGTQYF	TGCGCCAGCAGCGTCCGGACAGGGGGGACCCAGTACTTC
TRBJ2-1	TRBD1	-	TRBV6-4	15	CASSDSRQGNNEQFF	TGTGCCAGCAGTGACTCGAGACAGGGCAACAATGAGCAGTTCTTC
TRBJ2-7	TRBD2	few	TRBV7-9	15	CASSPAGGPSYEQYF	TGTGCCAGCAGCCCAGCGGGAGGTCCCTCCTACGAGCAGTACTTC
TRBJ1-4	TRBD1	-	TRBV28	14	CASSLGQLNEKLFF	TGTGCCAGCAGTTTGGGACAGCTTAATGAAAAACTGTTTTTT
TRBJ1-3	-	-	TRBV28	15	CASRGLTSSGNTIYF	TGTGCCAGCAGAGGACTTACGAGCTCTGGAAACACCATATATTTT
TRBJ1-4	-	few	TRBV5-4	15	CASSSSLGGDEKLFF	TGTGCCAGCAGCTCGTCTTTGGGGGGGGACGAAAAACTGTTTTTT
TRBJ1-5	-	-	TRBV19	13	CASKAGLGQPQHF	TGTGCCAGTAAGGCGGGCCTGGGTCAGCCCCAGCATTTT
TRBJ1-2	-	few	TRBV30	13	CAWTLGGSYGYTF	TGTGCCTGGACCCTAGGAGGGAGCTATGGCTACACCTTC
TRBJ2-5	TRBD2	-	TRBV18	14	CASSAEREGETQYF	TGTGCCAGCTCTGCCGAGAGGGAGGGAGAGACCCAGTACTTC
TRBJ2-7	-	once	TRBV5-1	14	CASRPHGSSYEQYF	TGCGCCAGCAGGCCTCACGGGAGTTCCTACGAGCAGTACTTC
TRBJ2-7	-	once	TRBV6-1	12	CASWPIGGEQYF	TGTGCCAGCTGGCCGATCGGCGGCGAGCAGTACTTC